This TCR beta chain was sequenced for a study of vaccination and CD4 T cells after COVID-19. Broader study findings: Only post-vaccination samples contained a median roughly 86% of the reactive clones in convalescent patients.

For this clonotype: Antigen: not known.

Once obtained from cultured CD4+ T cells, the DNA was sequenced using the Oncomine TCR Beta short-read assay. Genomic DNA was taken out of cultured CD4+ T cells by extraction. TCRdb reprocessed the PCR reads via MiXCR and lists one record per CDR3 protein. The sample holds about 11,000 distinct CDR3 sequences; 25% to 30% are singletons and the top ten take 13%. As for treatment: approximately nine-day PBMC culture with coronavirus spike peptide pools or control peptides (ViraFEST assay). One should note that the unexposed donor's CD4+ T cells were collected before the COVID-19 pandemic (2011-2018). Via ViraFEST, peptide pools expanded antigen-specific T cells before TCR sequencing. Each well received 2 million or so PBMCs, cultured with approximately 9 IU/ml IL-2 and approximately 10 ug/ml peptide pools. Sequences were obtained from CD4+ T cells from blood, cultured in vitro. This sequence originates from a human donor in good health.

Here the CDR3 reads CASSGTRETDTQYF. The CDR3 coding sequence is TGCGCCAGCAGTGGGACCAGGGAAACAGATACGCAGTATTTT. The gene calls are TRBV10-1 and TRBJ2-3; possible D gene TRBD1, 5 bases. The CDR3 is 14 residues long. Trimming left V 4 bases short and J 3 bases short, with 11 bases between. The germline V gene encodes CDR1 WNHNN and CDR2 SYGVQD (reference sequence).